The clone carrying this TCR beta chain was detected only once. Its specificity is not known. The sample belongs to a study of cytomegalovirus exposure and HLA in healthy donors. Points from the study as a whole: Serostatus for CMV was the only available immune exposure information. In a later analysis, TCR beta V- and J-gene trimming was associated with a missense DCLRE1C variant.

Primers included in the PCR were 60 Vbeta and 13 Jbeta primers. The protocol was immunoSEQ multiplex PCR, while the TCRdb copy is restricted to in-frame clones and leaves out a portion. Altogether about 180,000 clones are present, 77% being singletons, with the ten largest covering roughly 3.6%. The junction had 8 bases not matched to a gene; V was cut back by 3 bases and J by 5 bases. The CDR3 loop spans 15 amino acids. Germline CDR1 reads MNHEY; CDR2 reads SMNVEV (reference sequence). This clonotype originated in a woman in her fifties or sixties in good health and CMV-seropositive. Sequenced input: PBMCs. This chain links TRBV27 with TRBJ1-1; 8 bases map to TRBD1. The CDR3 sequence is CASSFFGRGQTEAFF. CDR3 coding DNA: TGTGCCAGCAGTTTTTTCGGCAGGGGGCAAACTGAAGCTTTCTTT.